This TCR beta chain was documented in a study of cytomegalovirus exposure and HLA in healthy donors. Across the study: HLA-typed donors were the source of about 85 million unique TCRs held in an early data release.

PCR primers comprised 60 Vbeta and 13 Jbeta primers. Data came from immunoSEQ multiplex PCR; TCRdb stores just in-frame clones and leaves some out. This table holds around 270,000 clones, 80% found once. Whole-study findings and limits: The authors judged a highly shared variant cluster likely a sequencing artifact. The productive fraction for most TCR beta V segments was about 90% or about 30% in an earlier analysis. CMV serostatus was the only recorded immune exposure for donors.

The germline V and J ends were trimmed by 5 bases and 0 bases, with 16 bases remaining between them. The CDR3 is 16 amino acids. CDR1 is SNHLY and CDR2 is FYNNEI in the germline V gene. This clone was seen only a few times. Its specificity is unknown. This receptor was identified in a girl aged 2-10 years in good health and CMV-seronegative. The chain joins TRBV2 to TRBJ1-1; a weak D match, TRBD1 (5 bases). The sample was PBMCs. The CDR3 nucleotides are TGTGCCAGCAGTTCCCCCAGGGAGGGAGTGAACACTGAAGCTTTCTTT. Translation gives CASSSPREGVNTEAFF.